This passage covers 21 T cell receptor beta chains from one sample sequenced in a study of T-cell memory formation after mild COVID-19. TCRdb recomputed calls from the 5' RACE reads with MiXCR, one row per CDR3 protein. The sample includes 450,000 or so distinct CDR3 sequences, nearly 25% of them seen just once. The sequencing sample was made of PBMCs or a T cell subset sorted from them (not recorded which). Source of these receptors: an adult woman who had mild COVID-19 (a few samples of this study predate the infection). Cell type and time point are not known.

The CDR3, as DNA: TGTGCCACCAGTGATAATATAGGAGATACGCAGTATTTT. It yields the protein CATSDNIGDTQYF. The chain uses TRBV24-1 and TRBJ2-3; D call uncertain. Per the germline V gene, CDR1 is KGHDR and CDR2 is SFDVKD. Deletions cut 3 bases from V and 5 bases from J, with 8 bases between. This CDR3 spans 13 amino acids.

The chain carries TRBV24-1 and TRBJ2-1; TRBD2 aligns across 10 bases. CDR3 length: 16 residues. Germline loops: CDR1 KGHDR, CDR2 SFDVKD. After removal of 3 bases from V and 8 bases from J, the junction contained 9 bases not matched to a gene. CDR3 sequence (DNA): TGTGCCACCAGTGATCCGCCTAGCGGGAGAGGGGATGAGCAGTTCTTC. Translation gives CATSDPPSGRGDEQFF.

V usage is TRBV24-1 and J usage is TRBJ2-1, with D tentatively TRBD1 or TRBD2 (6 bases each). Germline CDR1 KGHDR, CDR2 SFDVKD. The CDR3 has 14 amino acids. The germline V and J ends were trimmed by 6 bases and 9 bases, with 17 bases remaining between them. The CDR3 DNA is TGTGCCACCAGTACCCCGGGGGCCGGGATTGAGCAGTTCTTC. It is translated as CATSTPGAGIEQFF.

This clonotype was seen a handful of times. The chain links TRBV5-1 to TRBJ2-5; D not certain. Germline-derived CDR1 and CDR2 are SGHRS and YFSETQ. Trimming pared 4 bases from V and 4 bases from J, leaving 20 bases between. This CDR3 has 16 residues. CDR3 residues: CASSPYDTVTGETQYF. The CDR3 DNA reads as TGCGCCAGCAGCCCCTACGATACCGTGACGGGAGAGACCCAGTACTTC. Using reference TRBV5-1 and TRBJ2-5 for the parts outside the CDR3, the full variable domain is KAGVTQTPRYLIKTRGQQVTLSCSPISGHRSVSWYQQTPGQGLQFLFEYFSETQRNKGNFPGRFSGRQFSNSRSEMNVSTLELGDSALYLCASSPYDTVTGETQYFGPGTRLLVL.

This clonotype was recorded once. Germline is not matched at one junction end, which may reflect a read error. The rearrangement joins TRBV7-9 to TRBJ2-3; D could derive from TRBD1 or TRBD2 (5 bases each). Looked up from germline, CDR1 is SEHNR and CDR2 is FQNEAQ (reference sequence). CDR3 length equals 14 residues. This chain's CDR3 is CSSSPGTYTDTQYF. The CDR3 bases are TGTTCCAGCAGTCCAGGGACGTACACAGATACGCAGTATTTT.

This chain joins TRBV18 and TRBJ2-5, with D uncertain. V gave up 10 bases and J gave up 5 bases, with 23 bases separating them. Looked up from germline, CDR1 is KGHSH and CDR2 is LQKENI. This CDR3 has 15 residues. CDR3 nucleotides: TGTGCCACCCTCCCTGACTCGCCAATCTCGGAGACCCAGTACTTC. The encoded protein is CATLPDSPISETQYF. The full variable domain, with the rest looked up from reference TRBV18 and TRBJ2-5, is NAGVMQNPRHLVRRRGQEARLRCSPMKGHSHVYWYRQLPEEGLKFMVYLQKENIIDESGMPKERFSAEFPKEGPSILRIQQVVRGDSAAYFCATLPDSPISETQYFGPGTRLLVL.

The rearrangement uses TRBV24-1 and TRBJ2-1; 14 positions agree with TRBD2. CDR1 is KGHDR and CDR2 is SFDVKD in the germline V gene. V was clipped by 3 bases and J by 7 bases; unmatched bases: 13. The CDR3 consists of 19 residues. In nucleotides, the CDR3 is TGTGCCACCAGTGATCGCCCTCCGGGACTAGCGGGAGACGGGAATGAGCAGTTCTTC. Residues: CATSDRPPGLAGDGNEQFF.

This CDR3 reads CASSFQGDQETQYF. The CDR3 bases are TGCGCCAGCAGCTTCCAGGGGGACCAAGAGACCCAGTACTTC. The V and J genes are TRBV5-1 and TRBJ2-5, with TRBD1 identical over 7 bases. V dropped 2 bases and J dropped 0; count of bases not matched to a gene: 1. Per germline, CDR1 SGHRS and CDR2 YFSETQ. This CDR3 contains 14 residues.

This clonotype was observed a few times. The rearrangement uses TRBV27 and TRBJ1-6; TRBD1 aligns across 10 bases. V was clipped by 7 bases and J by 9 bases; unmatched bases: 9. CDR3 length equals 15 residues. Germline V gene data show CDR1 as MNHEY and CDR2 as SMNVEV (reference sequence). CDR3 DNA: TGTGCCAGCACCCTAACGGGGACAGGGGTTTCACCCCTCCACTTT. This sequence encodes CASTLTGTGVSPLHF.

This clonotype came up many times. This rearrangement joins TRBV6-5 to TRBJ2-1; 7 bases are shared with TRBD2. J gave up 6 bases and V 6 bases, and 5 bases lay outside the gene matches. The CDR3 length is 13 residues. The germline V gene encodes CDR1 MNHEY and CDR2 SVGAGI. CDR3 coding DNA: TGTGCCAGCAGGCGACTAGCCGCCAATGAGCAGTTCTTC. This codes for CASRRLAANEQFF.

CDR3 nucleotides: TGTGCCAGCAGCCAAGATCCTGCCGGGCAGACCTACCTTGGCTACACCTTC. Translation gives CASSQDPAGQTYLGYTF. J is TRBJ1-2 and V is TRBV14; D is uncertain. V lost 0 bases and J 7 bases, leaving 21 bases between the germline ends. CDR1 is SGHDN, CDR2 FVKESK, per germline. The CDR3 is 17 amino acids.

This clonotype has more than one count but fewer than ten. V and J are TRBV12-3 or TRBV12-4 and TRBJ1-2, with 7 bases fitting TRBD1. The CDR3 is 15 residues long. The V segment lost 6 bases and the J segment 5 bases; nucleotides outside the gene matches: 12. The CDR3 DNA reads TGTGCCAGCAGCCCCCGATCCGGGACAGCATATGGCTACACCTTC. It codes for CASSPRSGTAYGYTF.

This clonotype has more than one count but fewer than ten. This sequence joins TRBV20-1 and TRBJ1-4; D remains ambiguous. This CDR3 is 11 amino acids long. V was cut by 0 bases and J by 16 bases, with 12 bases left in between. Germline-derived CDR1 and CDR2 are DFQATT and SNEGSKA (reference sequence). For the CDR3, the DNA is TGCAGTGCTAGAGATCTGCAAAATCCGTTTTTT. Translated: CSARDLQNPFF.

This clonotype was detected only a few times. V is TRBV7-8 and J is TRBJ2-2; unclear D gene. The germline gives CDR1 SGHVS, CDR2 FQNEAQ. The CDR3 runs to 11 residues. V lost 8 bases to trimming and J lost 6 bases, with 7 bases between them. CDR3 residues: CASARAGELFF. CDR3 DNA: TGTGCCAGCGCCCGGGCCGGGGAGCTGTTTTTT.

The rearrangement uses TRBV7-8 and TRBJ2-5, with D tentatively TRBD2 (5 bases). The V end lost 11 bases, the J end lost 2 bases, and 15 bases lay between the germline ends. This CDR3 is 13 amino acids long. CDR1 SGHVS and CDR2 FQNEAQ come from the germline V gene. The CDR3 sequence is CASRGSTQETQYF. CDR3 in DNA: TGTGCCTCGCGAGGGAGTACTCAAGAGACCCAGTACTTC.

This clonotype turned up a few times. The rearrangement links TRBV7-2 to TRBJ2-3; 7 bases agree with TRBD2. Germline lookup yields CDR1 SGHTA and CDR2 FQGNSA. The length of the CDR3 is 17 residues. Trimming removed 7 bases from V and 3 bases from J; junction bases left unmatched: 16. The CDR3 region has the DNA TGTGCCAGCACCTCCCCCCTGGGGTGGGGGGGGACAGATACGCAGTATTTT. Translating gives CASTSPLGWGGTDTQYF.

The V gene is TRBV7-2, the J gene TRBJ2-5, with 8 bases identical to TRBD1. The CDR3 is made up of 15 amino acids. The V and J ends lost 5 bases and 4 bases, in that order; junction bases with no gene match: 9. Germline loops: CDR1 SGHTA, CDR2 FQGNSA. CDR3 protein: CASSPDRVLRETQYF. The CDR3 DNA reads as TGTGCCAGCAGCCCGGACAGGGTACTCCGAGAGACCCAGTACTTC.

The gene calls are TRBV2 and TRBJ2-3; 12 nucleotides align to TRBD2. There are 16 residues in the CDR3. V lost 6 bases to trimming and J lost 8 bases; unmatched junction nucleotides: 12. Germline V gives CDR1 SNHLY, CDR2 FYNNEI. The chain's CDR3 is CASRNTRTSGEVTQYF. CDR3 sequence (DNA): TGTGCCAGCAGGAACACCCGGACTAGCGGGGAGGTTACGCAGTATTTT.

This clonotype was found a few times. The V gene is TRBV7-2, the J gene TRBJ2-4; no clear D. The CDR3 has 14 amino acids. Germline CDR1 is SGHTA and CDR2 is FQGNSA. Trimming stripped 5 bases from V and 3 bases from J, with 11 bases between. CDR3 amino acids: CASSPTSIKNIQYF. The CDR3 nucleotides are TGTGCCAGCAGCCCTACGTCTATCAAAAACATTCAGTACTTC.

This chain joins TRBV24-1 and TRBJ1-5, with TRBD1 matching 8 bases. CDR1 KGHDR and CDR2 SFDVKD come from the germline V gene. CDR3 length: 15 residues. J lost 4 bases, V lost 3 bases, and 4 bases had no gene match. CDR3 nucleotides: TGTGCCACCAGTGATCCGGACAGGGTAAATCAGCCCCAGCATTTT. As protein: CATSDPDRVNQPQHF.

The chain recombines TRBV30 with TRBJ1-3; D may be TRBD1 (6 bases). Germline-derived CDR1 and CDR2 are GTSNPN and SVGIG (reference sequence). The CDR3 runs to 15 residues. With 2 bases removed from V and 5 bases from J, the gap between germline ends came to 16 bases. CDR3 nucleotides: TGTGCCTGGAGTCTCAGGGGCGAACTCCGAAACACCATATATTTT. As protein: CAWSLRGELRNTIYF.